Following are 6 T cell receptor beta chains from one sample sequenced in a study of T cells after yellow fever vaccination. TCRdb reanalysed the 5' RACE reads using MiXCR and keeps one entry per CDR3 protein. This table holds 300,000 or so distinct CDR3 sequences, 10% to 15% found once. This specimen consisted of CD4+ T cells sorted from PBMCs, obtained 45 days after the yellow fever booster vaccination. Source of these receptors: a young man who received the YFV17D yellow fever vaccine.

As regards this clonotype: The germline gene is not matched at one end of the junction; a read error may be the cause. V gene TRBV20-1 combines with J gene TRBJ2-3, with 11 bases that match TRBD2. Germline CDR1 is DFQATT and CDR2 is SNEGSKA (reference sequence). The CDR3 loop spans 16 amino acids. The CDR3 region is CSASPLAGERTVTQYF. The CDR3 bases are TGCAGTGCTAGCCCACTAGCGGGGGAGCGAACAGTTACGCAGTATTTT.

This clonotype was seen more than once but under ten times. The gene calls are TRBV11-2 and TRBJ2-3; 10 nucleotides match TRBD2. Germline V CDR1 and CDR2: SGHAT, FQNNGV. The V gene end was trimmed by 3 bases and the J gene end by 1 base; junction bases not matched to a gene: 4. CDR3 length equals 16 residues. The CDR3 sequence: CASSFHGLAGTDTQYF. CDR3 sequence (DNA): TGTGCCAGCAGCTTCCATGGACTAGCGGGCACAGATACGCAGTATTTT.

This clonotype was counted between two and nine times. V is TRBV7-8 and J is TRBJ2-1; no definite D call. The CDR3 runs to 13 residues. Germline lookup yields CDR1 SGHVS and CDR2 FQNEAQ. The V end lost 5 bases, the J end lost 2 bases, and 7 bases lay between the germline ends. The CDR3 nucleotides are TGTGCCAGCAGCCCTAACCCCTACAATGAGCAGTTCTTC. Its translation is CASSPNPYNEQFF.

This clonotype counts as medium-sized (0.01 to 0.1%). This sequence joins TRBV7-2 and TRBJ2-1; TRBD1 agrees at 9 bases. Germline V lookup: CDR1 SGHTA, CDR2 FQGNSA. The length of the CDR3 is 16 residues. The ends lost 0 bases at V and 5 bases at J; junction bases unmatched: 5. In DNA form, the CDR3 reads TGTGCCAGCAGCTTAGCGGGGACAGGGTTCGACAATGAGCAGTTCTTC. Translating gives CASSLAGTGFDNEQFF.

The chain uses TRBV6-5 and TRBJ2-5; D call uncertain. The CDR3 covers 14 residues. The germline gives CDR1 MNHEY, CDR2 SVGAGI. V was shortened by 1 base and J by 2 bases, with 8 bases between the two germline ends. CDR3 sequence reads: CASSYWDTQETQYF. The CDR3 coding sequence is TGTGCCAGCAGTTACTGGGATACGCAAGAGACCCAGTACTTC.

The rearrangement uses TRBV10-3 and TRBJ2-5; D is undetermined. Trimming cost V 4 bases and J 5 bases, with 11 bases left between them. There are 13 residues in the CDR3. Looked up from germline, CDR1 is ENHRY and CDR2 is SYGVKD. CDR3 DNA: TGTGCCATCAGTGGGTTCAGTAAGGAGACCCAGTACTTC. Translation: CAISGFSKETQYF.